These T cell receptor beta chains were read from a single sample in a study of regulatory T cells in long-lasting Graves disease. MiXCR was run by TCRdb on the multiplex PCR reads, yielding one entry per CDR3 protein. This table has around 450,000 distinct CDR3 sequences, about 22% appearing once. This material consisted of peripheral blood mononuclear cells (PBMCs), taken when the disease was refractory, from a patient treated with antithyroid drugs. These receptor sequences come from a female donor with Graves disease. Each CDR3 is given with its conserved first and last residue. Each record gives: V gene, D gene, J gene, clone size, CDR3 protein, CDR3 DNA. The D gene is left open where the match is weak. Some rows have no size entry. The others give once, few or many, or a class for an expanded clone.

V gene: TRBV28
D gene: -
J gene: TRBJ1-1
clone size: many
CDR3 protein: CASSFPRAGRQAFF
CDR3 DNA: TGTGCCAGCAGTTTCCCCCGGGCGGGTCGCCAAGCTTTCTTT

V gene: TRBV5-1
D gene: -
J gene: TRBJ2-2
clone size: -
CDR3 protein: CASSLGETNTGELFF
CDR3 DNA: TGCGCCAGCAGCTTGGGGGAAACCAACACCGGGGAGCTGTTTTTT

V gene: TRBV30
D gene: -
J gene: TRBJ1-5
clone size: few
CDR3 protein: CAWREMTGNQPQHF
CDR3 DNA: TGTGCCTGGAGAGAAATGACGGGCAATCAGCCCCAGCATTTT

V gene: TRBV27
D gene: -
J gene: TRBJ1-1
clone size: many
CDR3 protein: CASSLTRGTEAFF
CDR3 DNA: TGTGCCAGCAGCTTGACACGAGGGACTGAAGCTTTCTTT

V gene: TRBV28
D gene: TRBD2
J gene: TRBJ2-7
clone size: many
CDR3 protein: CASSLGREGHYEQYF
CDR3 DNA: TGTGCCAGCAGTTTAGGCCGGGAGGGCCATTACGAGCAGTACTTC

V gene: TRBV6-2/TRBV6-3
D gene: -
J gene: TRBJ2-2
clone size: -
CDR3 protein: CASSYLSGELFF
CDR3 DNA: TGTGCCAGCAGTTACCTGTCCGGGGAGCTGTTTTTT

V gene: TRBV5-1
D gene: -
J gene: TRBJ2-7
clone size: -
CDR3 protein: CASSPDSGASSYEQYF
CDR3 DNA: TGCGCCAGCAGCCCGGACTCAGGGGCCAGCTCCTACGAGCAGTACTTC

V gene: TRBV2
D gene: TRBD2
J gene: TRBJ2-5
clone size: many
CDR3 protein: CASMMPGTSVETQYF
CDR3 DNA: TGTGCCAGCATGATGCCCGGGACTAGCGTTGAGACCCAGTACTTC

V gene: TRBV3-1
D gene: -
J gene: TRBJ2-7
clone size: few
CDR3 protein: CASSQDEGYEQYF
CDR3 DNA: TGTGCCAGCAGCCAAGATGAGGGTTACGAGCAGTACTTC

V gene: TRBV5-6
D gene: -
J gene: TRBJ1-1
clone size: many
CDR3 protein: CASSLDPRGEAFF
CDR3 DNA: TGTGCCAGCAGCTTGGACCCCCGGGGTGAAGCTTTCTTT

V gene: TRBV7-2
D gene: -
J gene: TRBJ1-6
clone size: many
CDR3 protein: CASSAIGGSPPLHF
CDR3 DNA: TGTGCCAGCAGCGCGATTGGGGGGAGTCCACCCCTCCACTTT

V gene: TRBV6-1
D gene: -
J gene: TRBJ2-7
clone size: many
CDR3 protein: CASTEGAGTYEQYF
CDR3 DNA: TGTGCCAGCACCGAAGGGGCCGGAACCTACGAGCAGTACTTC

V gene: TRBV29-1
D gene: -
J gene: TRBJ2-5
clone size: many
CDR3 protein: CSVIGIKAPQETQYF
CDR3 DNA: TGCAGCGTTATAGGGATAAAGGCACCCCAAGAGACCCAGTACTTC

V gene: TRBV15
D gene: -
J gene: TRBJ2-3
clone size: -
CDR3 protein: CATSRDLVDVDTQYF
CDR3 DNA: TGTGCCACCAGCAGAGATCTTGTTGACGTAGATACGCAGTATTTT

V gene: TRBV6-2/TRBV6-3
D gene: -
J gene: TRBJ1-3
clone size: few
CDR3 protein: CASSYGRAGDGNTIYF
CDR3 DNA: TGTGCCAGCAGTTACGGACGGGCCGGCGATGGAAACACCATATATTTT

V gene: TRBV19
D gene: -
J gene: TRBJ1-2
clone size: many
CDR3 protein: CASSIAGDGYTF
CDR3 DNA: TGTGCCAGTAGTATCGCAGGGGATGGCTACACCTTC

V gene: TRBV28
D gene: -
J gene: TRBJ1-2
clone size: many
CDR3 protein: CASSVQANYGYTF
CDR3 DNA: TGTGCCAGCTCGGTCCAAGCGAACTATGGCTACACCTTC

V gene: TRBV7-3
D gene: -
J gene: TRBJ1-1
clone size: few
CDR3 protein: CASSLQGPGTEAFF
CDR3 DNA: TGTGCCAGCAGCTTACAGGGGCCGGGAACTGAAGCTTTCTTT

V gene: TRBV25-1
D gene: -
J gene: TRBJ2-6
clone size: few
CDR3 protein: CASSGGRVLTF
CDR3 DNA: TGTGCCAGCAGTGGGGGGAGGGTCCTGACTTTC

V gene: TRBV29-1
D gene: -
J gene: TRBJ1-1
clone size: -
CDR3 protein: CSVDLNDRPGTEAFF
CDR3 DNA: TGCAGCGTGGATCTGAATGACAGGCCGGGCACTGAAGCTTTCTTT

V gene: TRBV12-3/TRBV12-4
D gene: -
J gene: TRBJ2-3
clone size: few
CDR3 protein: CASSFVTASTDTQYF
CDR3 DNA: TGTGCCAGCAGTTTCGTTACAGCTAGCACAGATACGCAGTATTTT

V gene: TRBV28
D gene: -
J gene: TRBJ1-2
clone size: many
CDR3 protein: CASSLPVQGRTNYGYTF
CDR3 DNA: TGTGCCAGCAGCCTGCCTGTGCAGGGTCGGACAAACTATGGCTACACCTTC

V gene: TRBV19
D gene: -
J gene: TRBJ2-7
clone size: many
CDR3 protein: CASSRGTAYEQYF
CDR3 DNA: TGTGCCAGCAGCCGGGGGACAGCCTACGAGCAGTACTTC

V gene: TRBV7-8
D gene: TRBD1
J gene: TRBJ1-2
clone size: -
CDR3 protein: CTSSFTGANYGYTF
CDR3 DNA: TGTACCAGCAGCTTTACAGGGGCGAATTATGGCTACACCTTC

V gene: TRBV18
D gene: -
J gene: TRBJ1-2
clone size: -
CDR3 protein: CASSPREGNYGYTF
CDR3 DNA: TGTGCCAGCTCACCACGGGAAGGAAACTATGGCTACACCTTC

V gene: TRBV12-3/TRBV12-4
D gene: TRBD1
J gene: TRBJ1-5
clone size: many
CDR3 protein: CASSWDSYNQPQHF
CDR3 DNA: TGTGCCAGCAGTTGGGACAGTTACAATCAGCCCCAGCATTTT

V gene: TRBV12-3/TRBV12-4
D gene: -
J gene: TRBJ1-2
clone size: many
CDR3 protein: CASRMDKNYGYTF
CDR3 DNA: TGTGCCAGCAGGATGGACAAAAACTATGGCTACACCTTC

V gene: TRBV12-3/TRBV12-4
D gene: -
J gene: TRBJ1-2
clone size: many
CDR3 protein: CASSLGTGAGDYGYTF
CDR3 DNA: TGTGCCAGCAGTTTAGGTACGGGGGCAGGCGACTATGGCTACACCTTC

V gene: TRBV4-1
D gene: -
J gene: TRBJ1-4
clone size: few
CDR3 protein: CASSQGAGWGTTNEKLFF
CDR3 DNA: TGCGCCAGCAGCCAAGGGGCAGGTTGGGGTACAACTAATGAAAAACTGTTTTTT

V gene: TRBV7-9
D gene: -
J gene: TRBJ1-2
clone size: few
CDR3 protein: CASSASSNYGYTF
CDR3 DNA: TGTGCCAGCAGCGCCAGTTCTAACTATGGCTACACCTTC

V gene: TRBV7-4
D gene: -
J gene: TRBJ1-5
clone size: -
CDR3 protein: CASSPLSWPPQHF
CDR3 DNA: TGTGCCAGCAGTCCACTGAGCTGGCCGCCCCAGCATTTT

V gene: TRBV7-2
D gene: TRBD1
J gene: TRBJ2-5
clone size: few
CDR3 protein: CASSPSRGRETQYF
CDR3 DNA: TGTGCCAGCAGCCCCAGCAGGGGGCGGGAGACCCAGTACTTC

V gene: TRBV15
D gene: -
J gene: TRBJ1-2
clone size: -
CDR3 protein: CATSRGQGLLADGYTF
CDR3 DNA: TGTGCCACCAGCCGAGGCCAGGGACTTCTAGCGGATGGCTACACCTTC

V gene: TRBV6-2/TRBV6-3
D gene: -
J gene: TRBJ1-5
clone size: -
CDR3 protein: CASSYTGGANQPQHF
CDR3 DNA: TGTGCCAGCAGTTACACCGGGGGGGCCAATCAGCCCCAGCATTTT

V gene: TRBV7-6
D gene: -
J gene: TRBJ2-1
clone size: -
CDR3 protein: CASSLRAAGTAQYNEQFF
CDR3 DNA: TGTGCCAGCAGCTTAAGGGCAGCCGGGACCGCCCAATACAATGAGCAGTTCTTC

V gene: TRBV27
D gene: -
J gene: TRBJ1-4
clone size: many
CDR3 protein: CASSLSHSGGELFF
CDR3 DNA: TGTGCCAGCAGTTTATCGCACTCGGGCGGGGAACTGTTTTTT

V gene: TRBV11-1
D gene: -
J gene: TRBJ2-5
clone size: many
CDR3 protein: CASSTDRDETQYF
CDR3 DNA: TGTGCCAGCAGCACCGACAGAGATGAGACCCAGTACTTC

V gene: TRBV20-1
D gene: TRBD1
J gene: TRBJ1-5
clone size: many
CDR3 protein: CSARPLGQGGNQPQHF
CDR3 DNA: TGCAGTGCTAGGCCCTTGGGACAGGGCGGCAATCAGCCCCAGCATTTT

V gene: TRBV29-1
D gene: -
J gene: TRBJ1-2
clone size: many
CDR3 protein: CSVPKGNNYGYTF
CDR3 DNA: TGCAGCGTCCCGAAGGGGAATAACTATGGCTACACCTTC

V gene: TRBV5-6
D gene: TRBD1
J gene: TRBJ2-7
clone size: many
CDR3 protein: CASSLATGQGTDEQYF
CDR3 DNA: TGTGCCAGCAGCTTGGCAACTGGACAGGGGACCGACGAGCAGTACTTC

V gene: TRBV2
D gene: -
J gene: TRBJ2-6
clone size: many
CDR3 protein: CASSRGTGANVLTF
CDR3 DNA: TGTGCCAGCAGTAGGGGTACTGGGGCCAACGTCCTGACTTTC

V gene: TRBV7-2
D gene: -
J gene: TRBJ1-1
clone size: -
CDR3 protein: CASSLVGPLAEINTEAFF
CDR3 DNA: TGTGCCAGCAGCTTAGTTGGCCCTTTGGCGGAGATTAACACTGAAGCTTTCTTT

V gene: TRBV6-1
D gene: -
J gene: TRBJ1-3
clone size: -
CDR3 protein: CASKGASGNTIYF
CDR3 DNA: TGTGCCAGCAAGGGAGCTTCTGGAAACACCATATATTTT

V gene: TRBV19
D gene: -
J gene: TRBJ2-2
clone size: few
CDR3 protein: CASSVYRDTGELFF
CDR3 DNA: TGTGCCAGTAGTGTCTACCGGGACACCGGGGAGCTGTTTTTT

V gene: TRBV3-1
D gene: TRBD1
J gene: TRBJ2-5
clone size: -
CDR3 protein: CASSQVGTDDFLETQYF
CDR3 DNA: TGTGCCAGCAGCCAAGTCGGGACAGACGACTTTTTGGAGACCCAGTACTTC

V gene: TRBV3-1
D gene: -
J gene: TRBJ2-7
clone size: many
CDR3 protein: CASSQGGGGEQYF
CDR3 DNA: TGTGCCAGCAGCCAAGGGGGAGGAGGCGAGCAGTACTTC

V gene: TRBV7-8
D gene: -
J gene: TRBJ1-2
clone size: many
CDR3 protein: CASSPRTGSDGYTF
CDR3 DNA: TGTGCCAGCAGCCCACGGACGGGGTCGGATGGCTACACCTTC

V gene: TRBV28
D gene: TRBD1
J gene: TRBJ1-1
clone size: many
CDR3 protein: CASRDRGRKAFF
CDR3 DNA: TGTGCCAGCAGGGACAGGGGGCGGAAAGCTTTCTTT

V gene: TRBV20-1
D gene: -
J gene: TRBJ2-2
clone size: -
CDR3 protein: CSAHSTARGPGELFF
CDR3 DNA: TGCAGTGCCCATAGCACGGCACGGGGACCCGGGGAGCTGTTTTTT

V gene: TRBV5-8
D gene: -
J gene: TRBJ1-3
clone size: few
CDR3 protein: CASSSFQGTSGNTIYF
CDR3 DNA: TGTGCCAGCAGCTCCTTTCAGGGGACCTCTGGAAACACCATATATTTT

V gene: TRBV3-1
D gene: -
J gene: TRBJ1-1
clone size: many
CDR3 protein: CASSQVSTEAFF
CDR3 DNA: TGTGCCAGCAGCCAAGTGAGCACTGAAGCTTTCTTT

V gene: TRBV15
D gene: -
J gene: TRBJ1-1
clone size: many
CDR3 protein: CATSRVRQADTEAFF
CDR3 DNA: TGTGCCACCAGCAGAGTAAGACAGGCAGACACTGAAGCTTTCTTT

V gene: TRBV27
D gene: -
J gene: TRBJ2-5
clone size: many
CDR3 protein: CASSLEGETQYF
CDR3 DNA: TGTGCCAGCAGCTTAGAGGGAGAGACCCAGTACTTC

V gene: TRBV5-5
D gene: TRBD2
J gene: TRBJ2-7
clone size: few
CDR3 protein: CASSPAGGDAYEQYF
CDR3 DNA: TGTGCCAGCAGCCCGGCGGGGGGTGATGCCTACGAGCAGTACTTC

V gene: TRBV7-2
D gene: -
J gene: TRBJ1-4
clone size: many
CDR3 protein: CASSRQDSLNEKLFF
CDR3 DNA: TGTGCCAGCAGCCGCCAAGACTCCCTGAATGAAAAACTGTTTTTT